These 24 T cell receptor beta chains share one sample of origin, sequenced in a study of cytomegalovirus exposure and HLA in healthy donors. It was with 60 Vbeta and 13 Jbeta primers that the PCR ran. Sequencing was performed with immunoSEQ multiplex PCR; in TCRdb, only in-frame clones are kept and a portion is missing. The table lists around 220,000 clones, 60% to 80% of them singletons, with around 1.8% in the top ten. Material: PBMCs. These receptors were collected from a man younger than 35 in good health and CMV-seronegative.

This clone was found a few times. The J gene is TRBJ2-5, the V gene TRBV11-2; D not resolved. The CDR3 sequence is 14 residues long. Looked up from germline, CDR1 is SGHAT and CDR2 is FQNNGV. The V end was cut by 2 bases, the J end by 1 base, with 8 bases between. CDR3 protein: CASSLFDSQETQYF. Written as DNA, the CDR3 is TGTGCCAGCAGCTTATTTGACTCCCAAGAGACCCAGTACTTC.

The chain carries TRBV4-3 and TRBJ1-6; D might be TRBD1 (6 bases). From germline, CDR1 is LGHNA and CDR2 YSLEER. CDR3 size: 14 residues. Trimming took 0 bases from V and 14 from J, leaving 14 bases between them. CDR3 residues: CASSQDLGGPSLHF. CDR3 nucleotides: TGCGCCAGCAGCCAAGATCTGGGGGGGCCATCCCTCCACTTT.

The chain joins TRBV5-8 to TRBJ2-3; D is perhaps TRBD2 (5 bases). The germline V gene encodes CDR1 SGHTS and CDR2 YDEGEE. The V end lost 0 bases, the J end lost 5 bases, and 10 bases lay between the germline ends. The CDR3 consists of 14 residues. CDR3 DNA: TGTGCCAGCAGCTTGGGGGTTGCGGGAGATACGCAGTATTTT. It yields the protein CASSLGVAGDTQYF.

The J gene is TRBJ2-5, the V gene TRBV19; no reliable D call. Trimming left V 1 base short and J 1 base short, with 7 bases between. Germline CDR1 and CDR2: LNHDA and SQIVND (reference sequence). The length of the CDR3 is 14 residues. CDR3 amino acids: CASSIGPSQETQYF. The CDR3 DNA follows: TGTGCCAGTAGTATAGGGCCCTCCCAAGAGACCCAGTACTTC.

The J gene is TRBJ2-2, the V gene TRBV7-2; tentatively, D is TRBD1 (6 bases). CDR3 length: 14 amino acids. Trimming removed 5 bases from V and 6 bases from J, with 13 bases in between. Germline V gene data show CDR1 as SGHTA and CDR2 as FQGNSA. CDR3 amino acids: CASSTDSNAGELFF. CDR3 bases: TGTGCCAGCAGCACGGACAGTAATGCCGGGGAGCTGTTTTTT.

This clone has just a few counts. The V call is TRBV7-6, the J call TRBJ2-1; no reliable D call. The germline V gene encodes CDR1 SGHVS and CDR2 FNYEAQ. The V end was cut by 2 bases, the J end by 5 bases, with 7 bases between. There are 13 residues in the CDR3. The DNA for the CDR3 is TGTGCCAGCAGCTTACAGGATCACAATGAGCAGTTCTTC. It codes for CASSLQDHNEQFF.

V gene TRBV19 combines with J gene TRBJ2-5; D gene unclear. The CDR3 sequence is 15 residues long. The V gene's germline CDR1 is LNHDA and CDR2 SQIVND (reference sequence). V shed 6 bases and J shed 2 bases, with 16 bases lying between them. The CDR3 spells CASSTSGPGQETQYF. The CDR3 DNA reads as TGTGCCAGTAGCACTTCCGGTCCAGGTCAAGAGACCCAGTACTTC.

This clone was counted between two and nine times. The V and J genes are TRBV7-9 and TRBJ2-2; a possible D gene is TRBD1 (6 bases). Trimming pared 5 bases from V and 2 bases from J, leaving 18 bases between. CDR1 is SEHNR, CDR2 FQNEAQ, per germline (reference sequence). This CDR3 comprises 17 residues. The CDR3 coding sequence is TGTGCCAGCAGCCCCTTTACCGGGACACCAAACACCGGGGAGCTGTTTTTT. This encodes CASSPFTGTPNTGELFF. Full variable domain (missing parts from reference TRBV7-9 and TRBJ2-2): DTGVSQNPRHKITKRGQNVTFRCDPISEHNRLYWYRQTLGQGPEFLTYFQNEAQLEKSRLLSDRFSAERPKGSFSTLEIQRTEQGDSAMYLCASSPFTGTPNTGELFFGEGSRLTVL.

The chain has TRBV9 and TRBJ1-1; 9 nucleotides line up with TRBD1. The ends lost 2 bases at V and 3 bases at J; junction bases unmatched: 11. The CDR3 length is 17 residues. Germline assignment: CDR1 SGDLS and CDR2 YYNGEE. The DNA for the CDR3 is TGTGCCAGCAGCGTGGCCGGGACAGGGTTTGGGGACACTGAAGCTTTCTTT. Translation: CASSVAGTGFGDTEAFF. The full variable domain, its missing parts supplied by reference TRBV9 and TRBJ1-1, is DSGVTQTPKHLITATGQRVTLRCSPRSGDLSVYWYQQSLDQGLQFLIQYYNGEERAKGNILERFSAQQFPDLHSELNLSSLELGDSALYFCASSVAGTGFGDTEAFFGQGTRLTVV.

The chain has TRBV5-1 and TRBJ1-2, with TRBD1 matching over 9 bases. The junction had 5 bases not matched to a gene; V was cut back by 1 base and J by 7 bases. The CDR3 has 14 residues. Germline V gene sequence: CDR1 SGHRS, CDR2 YFSETQ. The CDR3 here is CASSLTGTGTGYTF. CDR3 nucleotide sequence: TGCGCCAGCAGCTTGACCGGGACAGGGACTGGCTACACCTTC. Looking up the rest from reference TRBV5-1 and TRBJ1-2 gives the full variable domain: KAGVTQTPRYLIKTRGQQVTLSCSPISGHRSVSWYQQTPGQGLQFLFEYFSETQRNKGNFPGRFSGRQFSNSRSEMNVSTLELGDSALYLCASSLTGTGTGYTFGSGTRLTVV.

The chain has TRBV4-3 and TRBJ1-2, with a weak D call TRBD1 (6 bases). Trimming shortened V by 0 bases and J by 4 bases, and 15 bases separated the two germline ends. Germline V gene data show CDR1 as LGHNA and CDR2 as YSLEER. The CDR3 extends over 16 amino acids. The CDR3 region is CASSQDSTGLGYGYTF. In nucleotides, the CDR3 is TGCGCCAGCAGCCAAGATTCGACAGGACTGGGCTATGGCTACACCTTC.

The genes are TRBV16 and TRBJ2-7, with TRBD1 identical over 7 bases. J was trimmed by 3 bases and V by 5 bases; bases with no gene match: 10. Germline-derived CDR1 and CDR2 are KGHSY and FQNENV. The CDR3 runs 15 residues. This CDR3 reads CASSLRAGTDYEQYF. The CDR3 bases are TGTGCCAGCAGCTTACGAGCCGGGACAGACTACGAGCAGTACTTC.

This sequence joins TRBV7-9 and TRBJ1-4; no firm D call. V lost 5 bases, J lost 3 bases, and 10 bases lay in between. This CDR3 is 14 amino acids long. Germline values: CDR1 SEHNR, CDR2 FQNEAQ (reference sequence). The CDR3 nucleotides are TGTGCCAGCAGCCCATCAGTGCCTAATGAAAAACTGTTTTTT. It is translated as CASSPSVPNEKLFF.

The rearrangement links TRBV4-1 to TRBJ2-1; D gene uncertain. This CDR3 comprises 14 residues. V shed 4 bases and J shed 3 bases, with 10 bases lying between them. The germline CDR1 and CDR2 sequences are MGHRA and YSYEKL. CDR3 nucleotides: TGCGCCAGCAGCCCCGACACGATCTACAATGAGCAGTTCTTC. Protein: CASSPDTIYNEQFF.

V is TRBV28 and J is TRBJ2-1; 9 nucleotides match TRBD1. CDR1 is MDHEN and CDR2 is SYDVKM in the germline V gene. Trimming removed 6 bases from V and 5 bases from J; junction bases left unmatched: 5. This CDR3 is built from 14 residues. CDR3 sequence: CASSKGQGNNEQFF. CDR3 nucleotide sequence: TGTGCCAGCAGCAAAGGACAGGGGAACAATGAGCAGTTCTTC. The variable domain in full, with the rest retrieved from reference TRBV28 and TRBJ2-1, is DVKVTQSSRYLVKRTGEKVFLECVQDMDHENMFWYRQDPGLGLRLIYFSYDVKMKEKGDIPEGYSVSREKKERFSLILESASTNQTSMYLCASSKGQGNNEQFFGPGTRLTVL.

This chain uses TRBV25-1 with TRBJ1-6, with TRBD1 as a possible D gene (5 bases). Germline assignment: CDR1 MGHDK and CDR2 SYGVNS. V was cut by 5 bases and J by 7 bases, with 12 bases left in between. The CDR3 runs 14 residues. CDR3 amino acids: CASSTGSSNSPLHF. The DNA of the CDR3 is TGTGCCAGCAGTACAGGCAGTTCCAATTCACCCCTCCACTTT.

This chain joins TRBV7-9 and TRBJ2-1, with 12 positions matching TRBD1. The CDR3 totals 15 residues. The germline V gene has CDR1 SEHNR and CDR2 FQNEAQ (reference sequence). V lost 4 bases, J lost 7 bases, and 5 bases stayed unmatched. CDR3 sequence reads: CASSSGQGAVNEQFF. DNA for the CDR3: TGTGCCAGCAGCTCGGGACAGGGGGCGGTAAATGAGCAGTTCTTC.

The chain is built from TRBV7-2 and TRBJ1-1; TRBD1 matches 7 bases. J was trimmed by 1 base and V by 5 bases; bases with no gene match: 7. Germline V CDR1 and CDR2: SGHTA, FQGNSA. The CDR3 has 15 amino acids. In DNA, the CDR3 is TGTGCCAGCAGCCCCAGGGACAGACCGAACACTGAAGCTTTCTTT. Protein sequence: CASSPRDRPNTEAFF. Using reference TRBV7-2 and TRBJ1-1 for the parts outside the CDR3, the full variable domain is GAGVSQSPSNKVTEKGKDVELRCDPISGHTALYWYRQSLGQGLEFLIYFQGNSAPDKSGLPSDRFSAERTGGSVSTLTIQRTQQEDSAVYLCASSPRDRPNTEAFFGQGTRLTVV.

V gene TRBV28 combines with J gene TRBJ2-5; D unresolved. From germline, CDR1 is MDHEN and CDR2 SYDVKM. V dropped 5 bases and J dropped 4 bases, with 11 bases sitting between them. The CDR3 has 13 residues. CDR3 amino acids: CASSNRNGETQYF. The CDR3 DNA sequence: TGTGCCAGCAGTAATAGAAACGGAGAGACCCAGTACTTC.

The chain uses TRBV5-5 and TRBJ1-1, with a possible D match to TRBD1 (6 bases). Per germline, CDR1 SGHKS and CDR2 YYEKEE (reference sequence). This CDR3 contains 14 residues. The V end lost 4 bases, the J end lost 3 bases, and 13 bases lay between the germline ends. The CDR3 sequence: CASSPGTYHTEAFF. Here the CDR3 DNA reads TGTGCCAGCAGCCCTGGGACATACCACACTGAAGCTTTCTTT. Together with reference TRBV5-5 and TRBJ1-1, the CDR3 gives the full variable domain: DAGVTQSPTHLIKTRGQQVTLRCSPISGHKSVSWYQQVLGQGPQFIFQYYEKEERGRGNFPDRFSARQFPNYSSELNVNALLLGDSALYLCASSPGTYHTEAFFGQGTRLTVV.

This clone was picked up one time. The chain employs TRBV19 and TRBJ1-3, with TRBD1 as a possible D gene (6 bases). From germline, CDR1 is LNHDA and CDR2 SQIVND (reference sequence). This CDR3 spans 15 amino acids. The germline V and J ends were trimmed by 6 bases and 0 bases, with 12 bases remaining between them. The DNA of the CDR3 is TGTGCCAGTAGATCGGCGGACAGCTCTGGAAACACCATATATTTT. Translating it yields CASRSADSSGNTIYF. Based on the CDR3 plus reference TRBV19 and TRBJ1-3, the full variable domain is DGGITQSPKYLFRKEGQNVTLSCEQNLNHDAMYWYRQDPGQGLRLIYYSQIVNDFQKGDIAEGYSVSREKKESFPLTVTSAQKNPTAFYLCASRSADSSGNTIYFGEGSWLTVV.

This clone was seen only a few times. The rearrangement links TRBV2 to TRBJ2-3, with 8 bases fitting TRBD2. V was pared by 8 bases and J by 0 bases, with 10 bases of the junction left unmatched. This CDR3 is built from 16 residues. The germline gives CDR1 SNHLY, CDR2 FYNNEI. CDR3 nucleotides: TGTGCCAGCCGAAAAGGACTAGCAGATAGCACAGATACGCAGTATTTT. It is translated as CASRKGLADSTDTQYF.

The chain has TRBV19 and TRBJ2-1, with a tentative D call TRBD1 (6 bases). Trimming took 1 base from V and 3 from J, leaving 10 bases between them. Per germline, CDR1 LNHDA and CDR2 SQIVND (reference sequence). This CDR3 has 15 amino acids. The CDR3 loop reads CASSIVQGNYNEQFF. The CDR3 DNA sequence: TGTGCCAGTAGTATAGTGCAGGGGAACTACAATGAGCAGTTCTTC.

The rearrangement joins TRBV11-2 to TRBJ2-5; TRBD2 aligns across 7 bases. Per germline, CDR1 SGHAT and CDR2 FQNNGV. The length of the CDR3 is 14 residues. J lost 3 bases, V lost 2 bases, and 3 bases had no gene match. Here the CDR3 reads CASSLTTSEETQYF. Written as DNA, the CDR3 is TGTGCCAGCAGCTTAACCACTAGCGAAGAGACCCAGTACTTC.